Listed below are T cell receptor beta chains from one sample, sequenced in a study of T cell repertoires in cytomegalovirus infection. TCRdb reprocessed the reads via MiXCR and lists one record per CDR3 protein. The repertoire holds under 150,000 distinct CDR3 sequences, with about 30% as singletons. No antigen has been identified for these receptors. Sequenced here: CD8+ T cells from cultured PBMCs, sampled from culture after CMV antigen stimulation. These receptors all come from a human donor in good health (CMV status not recorded). Some clones in this sample may be carry-over from other donors' samples. The CDR3 runs from the conserved cysteine through the conserved F or W. Fields, in order: D gene, J gene, V gene, clone size, CDR3 DNA, CDR3 protein. The D gene is left open where the match is weak. Size values are once, few and many counts, or a class for expanded clones, and some rows have none.

D: NA
J: TRBJ2-1
V: TRBV12-3/TRBV12-4
size: NA
DNA: TGTGCCAGCAGAAGGGACAATGAGCAGTTCTTC
CDR3: CASRRDNEQFF

D: NA
J: TRBJ1-4
V: TRBV28
size: NA
DNA: TGTGCCAGCAGCCCTGGACGGTCACGGGATGAAAAACTGTTTTTT
CDR3: CASSPGRSRDEKLFF

D: NA
J: TRBJ2-5
V: TRBV29-1
size: few
DNA: TGCAGCGTTGGACAGGCGGAGACCCAGTACTTC
CDR3: CSVGQAETQYF

D: TRBD1
J: TRBJ1-4
V: TRBV27
size: few
DNA: TGTGCCAGCAGTTTATGGGGGGACAGGACGCTCAGGAATGAAAAACTGTTTTTT
CDR3: CASSLWGDRTLRNEKLFF

D: TRBD2
J: TRBJ2-1
V: TRBV13
size: NA
DNA: TGTGCCAGCAGCTTAGCGGGACTAGCGGGGGGGCCTTCAGGCTCCTACAATGAGCAGTTCTTC
CDR3: CASSLAGLAGGPSGSYNEQFF

D: NA
J: TRBJ2-1
V: TRBV7-2
size: many
DNA: TGTGCCAGCAGCGTAGGAGGGGGCTCCTACAATGAGCAGTTCTTC
CDR3: CASSVGGGSYNEQFF

D: NA
J: TRBJ2-3
V: TRBV7-9
size: few
DNA: TGTGCCAGCAGCCCCACATGGAACCCCCAAGCAGATACGCAGTATTTT
CDR3: CASSPTWNPQADTQYF

D: TRBD1
J: TRBJ2-3
V: TRBV7-6
size: many
DNA: TGTGCCAGCAGCCCGACCGGACAGGGGTTGGTAGGGTACACAGATACGCAGTATTTT
CDR3: CASSPTGQGLVGYTDTQYF

D: NA
J: TRBJ2-1
V: TRBV4-2
size: NA
DNA: TGTGCCAGCAGCCAAATCACGTTTGAGACAGCTAGAGGATACAATGAGCAGTTCTTC
CDR3: CASSQITFETARGYNEQFF

D: TRBD1
J: TRBJ2-1
V: TRBV7-9
size: many
DNA: TGTGCCAGCAGCCCTGACAGGGGGCTCACCAGGAGGGGCGATGAGCAGTTCTTC
CDR3: CASSPDRGLTRRGDEQFF

D: NA
J: TRBJ1-1
V: TRBV4-1
size: NA
DNA: TGCGCCAGCAGCCACTTGGTGAACACTGAAGCTTTCTTT
CDR3: CASSHLVNTEAFF

D: TRBD2
J: TRBJ2-7
V: TRBV12-3/TRBV12-4
size: few
DNA: TGTGCCAGCACCCCGGGACTAGCGGTCCAGCAGTACTTC
CDR3: CASTPGLAVQQYF

D: TRBD1
J: TRBJ2-7
V: TRBV12-3/TRBV12-4
size: NA
DNA: TGTGCCAGCAGTGTCCCGGGACAGGCGAGCTCCTACGAGCAGTACTTC
CDR3: CASSVPGQASSYEQYF

D: NA
J: TRBJ1-6
V: TRBV7-2
size: NA
DNA: TGTGCCAGCAGCAACCATCGGATTGATTCACCCCTCCACTTT
CDR3: CASSNHRIDSPLHF

D: NA
J: TRBJ2-1
V: TRBV7-6
size: NA
DNA: TGTGCCAGCAGCTCAGTAGCGGCGGGGAATTCCTACAATGAGCAGTTCTTC
CDR3: CASSSVAAGNSYNEQFF

D: NA
J: TRBJ2-7
V: TRBV7-2
size: many
DNA: TGTGCCAGCAGCTTATACAGCCCCTACGAGCAGTACTTC
CDR3: CASSLYSPYEQYF

D: NA
J: TRBJ2-3
V: TRBV6-4
size: NA
DNA: TGTGCCAGCAGTGAGAACTCGGTTTTAATGCGGGGACCCACAGATACGCAGTATTTT
CDR3: CASSENSVLMRGPTDTQYF

D: TRBD2
J: TRBJ2-5
V: TRBV11-2
size: NA
DNA: TGTGCCAGCAGCTTAGGGGCGGCTAGCGGAGAGACCCAGTACTTC
CDR3: CASSLGAASGETQYF

D: TRBD1
J: TRBJ1-1
V: TRBV6-2/TRBV6-3
size: NA
DNA: TGTGCCAGCAGTTCCCTAACTTTGACCGATACAGGGGGCAAGCGTTTTGACACTGAAGCTTTCTTT
CDR3: CASSSLTLTDTGGKRFDTEAFF

D: NA
J: TRBJ2-1
V: TRBV7-9
size: NA
DNA: TGTGCCAGCAGCTTTTCCCAGCGTCGGTACAATGAGCAGTTCTTC
CDR3: CASSFSQRRYNEQFF